The 20 T cell receptor beta chains listed next were all sequenced from one sample in a study of T cell changes during pregnancy in multiple sclerosis. Method: immunoSEQ multiplex PCR; TCRdb's copy keeps in-frame clones and lacks some. The top ten hold roughly 2.5% of the sample, which has approximately 65,000 clones, around 96% seen once. Sequenced here: CD8+ T cells from peripheral blood mononuclear cells, sampled after pregnancy. These receptors were collected from a female donor with multiple sclerosis, enrolled in a pregnancy study.

A single count supports this clone. Here the CDR3 DNA reads TGTGCCAGCAGTTACTCCGCAGGGAGCACAGATACGCAGTATTTT. Translation: CASSYSAGSTDTQYF. The V call is TRBV6-5, the J call TRBJ2-3; TRBD1 is a possible D gene (5 bases). CDR3 length: 15 residues. V was cut by 0 bases and J by 0 bases, with 7 bases left in between. Germline V lookup: CDR1 MNHEY, CDR2 SVGAGI.

The chain recombines TRBV19 with TRBJ1-2; 9 nucleotides match TRBD1. J lost 5 bases, V lost 5 bases, and 3 bases had no gene match. CDR3 size: 13 residues. Looked up from germline, CDR1 is LNHDA and CDR2 is SQIVND (reference sequence). CDR3 sequence: CASSAGQGYGYTF. CDR3 DNA sequence: TGTGCCAGTAGTGCGGGACAGGGATATGGCTACACCTTC.

For the CDR3, the DNA is TGTGCCAGCAGTGAAATGAGCTCCTACAATGAGCAGTTCTTC. This sequence encodes CASSEMSSYNEQFF. The V gene is TRBV2, the J gene TRBJ2-1; D unresolved. Germline lookup yields CDR1 SNHLY and CDR2 FYNNEI. The CDR3 consists of 14 residues. Trimming removed 2 bases at V and 0 bases at J, with 5 bases between.

The V gene is TRBV15, the J gene TRBJ2-7; no definite D call. The CDR3 length is 13 residues. In germline, CDR1 is LNHNV, CDR2 YYDKDF (reference sequence). Trimming left V 3 bases short and J 3 bases short, with 9 bases between. As DNA, the CDR3 is TGTGCCACCAGCAGTTCACTTGGCTACGAGCAGTACTTC. It codes for CATSSSLGYEQYF.

The rearrangement uses TRBV15 and TRBJ1-4, with TRBD1 matching 8 bases. V shed 1 base, J shed 6 bases, and the junction held 4 bases outside the gene matches. The CDR3 extends over 15 amino acids. Germline loops: CDR1 LNHNV, CDR2 YYDKDF (reference sequence). The CDR3 sequence: CATSRGGTGDEKLFF. The CDR3 DNA is TGTGCCACCAGCAGAGGGGGGACAGGCGATGAAAAACTGTTTTTT.

V gene TRBV4-1 combines with J gene TRBJ1-1; a possible D gene is TRBD1 (6 bases). CDR1 and CDR2 (germline): MGHRA, YSYEKL. The germline V and J ends were trimmed by 0 bases and 3 bases, with 11 bases remaining between them. The CDR3 contains 15 residues. CDR3 in amino acids: CASSQDEGQYTEAFF. CDR3 sequence (DNA): TGCGCCAGCAGCCAAGATGAAGGACAGTACACTGAAGCTTTCTTT.

The V gene is TRBV27, the J gene TRBJ2-7, with TRBD1 identical over 7 bases. Germline CDR1 MNHEY, CDR2 SMNVEV (reference sequence). J was trimmed by 2 bases and V by 6 bases; bases with no gene match: 4. This CDR3 has 13 amino acids. Here the CDR3 reads CASSRQGAYEQYF. CDR3 nucleotides: TGTGCCAGCAGCAGACAGGGTGCCTACGAGCAGTACTTC.

CDR3: CASSSQIAGGTDTQYF. For the CDR3, the DNA is TGTGCCAGCAGTTCTCAGATAGCGGGAGGGACAGATACGCAGTATTTT. V and J are TRBV6-5 and TRBJ2-3; 11 nucleotides align to TRBD2. The J segment lost 3 bases and the V segment lost 4 bases, leaving 6 bases of the junction unmatched. The V gene's germline CDR1 is MNHEY and CDR2 SVGAGI. The CDR3 is made up of 16 amino acids.

The table lists this clone with a count of one. This chain joins TRBV4-1 and TRBJ2-7, with a possible D match to TRBD1 (6 bases). This CDR3 region has 16 residues. Trimming took off 4 bases at V and 0 bases at J, with 16 bases between the two ends. Per the germline V gene, CDR1 is MGHRA and CDR2 is YSYEKL. This CDR3 reads CASSPNMGASSYEQYF. CDR3 DNA: TGCGCCAGCAGCCCGAACATGGGGGCCAGCTCCTACGAGCAGTACTTC.

The chain carries TRBV5-5 and TRBJ1-1; 8 bases agree with TRBD1. Germline V gene data show CDR1 as SGHKS and CDR2 as YYEKEE (reference sequence). The CDR3 length is 17 residues. After removal of 6 bases from V and 8 bases from J, the junction contained 21 bases not matched to a gene. In DNA, the CDR3 is TGTGCCAGCATCTTCCTAGGACAGGGATTCGGACGTAGGGAAGCTTTCTTT. This translates into CASIFLGQGFGRREAFF.

The chain is built from TRBV19 and TRBJ2-3; 8 bases match TRBD2. The CDR3 sequence is 15 residues long. J lost 1 base, V lost 3 bases, and 3 bases had no gene match. Germline loops: CDR1 LNHDA, CDR2 SQIVND (reference sequence). This CDR3 reads CASSMGLVGTDTQYF. CDR3 DNA sequence: TGTGCCAGTAGTATGGGACTAGTGGGCACAGATACGCAGTATTTT.

To note about this clone: Mismatch with germline at one junction end may stem from a read error. The gene calls are TRBV7-7 and TRBJ2-1; 10 nucleotides agree with TRBD2. Germline V lookup: CDR1 SSHAT, CDR2 FNYEAQ (reference sequence). The CDR3 has 14 residues. The CDR3 region has the DNA TGTGCTAGCAGCTTAGGGCTAGCGGGAGATGAGCAGTTCTTC. The encoded protein is CASSLGLAGDEQFF.

The chain's CDR3 is CASSLVNHGYTF. The CDR3 DNA follows: TGTGCCAGCAGCTTAGTTAATCATGGCTACACCTTC. The V and J genes are TRBV7-9 and TRBJ1-2; unclear D gene. Trimming removed 1 base from V and 6 bases from J, with 6 bases in between. The CDR3 has 12 amino acids. Germline CDR1 is SEHNR and CDR2 is FQNEAQ (reference sequence).

The chain has TRBV13 and TRBJ1-1; possibly TRBD1 for D (6 bases). Per germline, CDR1 PRHDT and CDR2 FYEKMQ (reference sequence). The CDR3 covers 13 residues. V dropped 0 bases and J dropped 11 bases, with 13 bases sitting between them. CDR3 in amino acids: CASSLGLGGAAFF. The CDR3 nucleotides read TGTGCCAGCAGCTTAGGCCTCGGGGGGGCGGCTTTCTTT.

The genes are TRBV5-1 and TRBJ2-3; 7 nucleotides line up with TRBD1. Germline CDR1 and CDR2: SGHRS and YFSETQ. With 4 bases clipped from V and 4 bases from J, the junction kept 6 bases outside the gene matches. This CDR3 region has 14 residues. CDR3 in DNA: TGCGCCAGCAGCCAGGGACAGAGTGCAGATACGCAGTATTTT. Encoded protein: CASSQGQSADTQYF.

The CDR3, as DNA: TGTGCCAGCAGTGGACTACCGGGACTAGCGCAGGGTGAGCAGTTCTTC. It specifies CASSGLPGLAQGEQFF. The V and J genes are TRBV6-1 and TRBJ2-1, with TRBD2 matching over 10 bases. Losses at the gene ends were 4 bases for V and 9 bases for J; bases not matched to a gene: 12. CDR1 and CDR2 from the germline V gene are MNHNS and SASEGT. The CDR3 runs 16 residues.

The sample holds one count of this clone. The chain recombines TRBV10-3 with TRBJ2-5; 7 nucleotides line up with TRBD1. Germline V gives CDR1 ENHRY, CDR2 SYGVKD. The CDR3 covers 16 residues. V lost 3 bases to trimming and J lost 1 base; unmatched junction nucleotides: 8. CDR3 nucleotides: TGTGCCATCAGTGACTTCTCGGGACAGCTCCAAGAGACCCAGTACTTC. It translates to CAISDFSGQLQETQYF.

This clone has just one count. The chain has TRBV6-5 and TRBJ2-7, with 8 nucleotides matching TRBD1. The CDR3 loop spans 13 amino acids. Germline assignment: CDR1 MNHEY and CDR2 SVGAGI. V shed 6 bases, J shed 6 bases, and the junction held 7 bases outside the gene matches. In DNA, the CDR3 is TGTGCCAGCAGACTCCAGGGGGCGAGCGAGCAGTACTTC. It yields the protein CASRLQGASEQYF.

The rearrangement uses TRBV9 and TRBJ2-1; 8 bases map to TRBD2. The CDR3 has 14 residues. V was clipped by 2 bases and J by 6 bases; unmatched bases: 4. Germline V lookup: CDR1 SGDLS, CDR2 YYNGEE. This CDR3 is CASSVGGVGNEQFF. The CDR3 DNA reads as TGTGCCAGCAGCGTCGGGGGGGTAGGCAATGAGCAGTTCTTC.

The chain is built from TRBV7-2 and TRBJ2-3, with TRBD2 identical over 11 bases. Looked up from germline, CDR1 is SGHTA and CDR2 is FQGNSA. CDR3 size: 17 residues. J lost 5 bases, V lost 8 bases, and 15 bases had no gene match. The CDR3 region is CASEGIAGGPGRDTQYF. The DNA of the CDR3 is TGTGCCAGCGAGGGGATAGCGGGAGGGCCCGGAAGAGATACGCAGTATTTT.